This is a list of T cell receptor beta chains from one sample in a study of cytomegalovirus exposure and HLA in healthy donors. Sequenced by immunoSEQ multiplex PCR; TCRdb stores in-frame clones only, minus some. The sample consists of tens of thousands of clones, around three quarters of them appearing once. Material: PBMCs. These receptors originate from a man aged 25 to 45 in good health and CMV-seronegative. CDR3s include the opening cysteine and the closing phenylalanine or tryptophan. Fields, in order: V gene, clone size, J gene, CDR3 protein. Expanded clones get a size class; other rows say once, few or many, or leave the size out.

TRBV7-9	few	TRBJ2-1	CASSFTSGRGNEQFF
TRBV30	-	TRBJ1-3	CAWSPRQGKAGNTIYF
TRBV11-2	-	TRBJ1-1	CASSLRWGQTRTEAFF
TRBV6-5	-	TRBJ2-3	CASRQGSRDTQYF
TRBV6-5	-	TRBJ2-5	CASSYGHRETQYF
TRBV30	few	TRBJ1-5	CASAGQGYNQPQHF
TRBV28	-	TRBJ2-2	CASSSTNGVFGGELFF
TRBV7-9	-	TRBJ2-1	CASSLGSGQVYNEQFF
TRBV30	-	TRBJ2-5	CAWTGNRPETQYF
TRBV5-1	-	TRBJ1-3	CASNLGQAGNTIYF
TRBV5-6	-	TRBJ2-7	CASSLAITTGYQYF
TRBV19	-	TRBJ1-3	CSVGAAGNTIYF
TRBV5-6	-	TRBJ2-7	CASSYQGLNEQYF
TRBV2	-	TRBJ1-5	CASSGQGRENQPQHF
TRBV11-1	-	TRBJ2-5	CASSSQTSYPETQYF
TRBV2	-	TRBJ2-5	CASSYQETQYF
TRBV2	-	TRBJ2-7	CASSEGTSGYEQYF
TRBV11-2	-	TRBJ1-3	CASSSRQGNTGNTIYF
TRBV6-6	-	TRBJ2-5	CASSYLYRGEETQYF
TRBV27	-	TRBJ1-5	CASIRTGTGAYSNQPQHF
TRBV11-1	-	TRBJ2-7	CASSSNYEQYF
TRBV2	-	TRBJ1-4	CATRQATNEKLFF